This T cell receptor (beta chain) stems from a study of chemoradiotherapy in HPV16-positive cancers. Study summary: Candidate HPV-specific T-cell clones and common TCR motifs came from functional assays in a couple of HPV16-positive patients. Study-level points and caveats: Candidate HPV-specific clones and E7-related TCR motifs grew in tumor during treatment. In HPV16-positive patients, HPV-responsive T-cell expansion tracked better recurrence-free survival.

This clone was seen a handful of times. The antigen is unknown. Germline V CDR1 and CDR2: SGHVS, FNYEAQ. Between the trimmed V and J ends, which lost 5 bases and 4 bases, there was a span of 6 bases. CDR3 length: 12 residues. Some clones are missing from TCRdb's copy, which holds only in-frame ones; the method was immunoSEQ multiplex PCR. Of about 2,100 clones in the sample, roughly 73% are singletons; the top ten hold approximately 33%. The chain is built from TRBV7-6 and TRBJ2-1; D gene ambiguous. Sampling was done from a patient who underwent chemoradiotherapy. The source is a human donor with HPV-associated anogenital cancer. CDR3 sequence reads: CASSPGYNEQFF. CDR3 nucleotides: TGTGCCAGCAGCCCCGGGTACAATGAGCAGTTCTTC.